The T cell receptor (beta chain) under discussion was sequenced for a study of cytomegalovirus exposure and HLA in healthy donors. Findings and caveats of the study: Serostatus for CMV was the only available immune exposure information. Analysis performed later showed TCR beta chains linked to HLA being more clonally expanded than equally common others. The authors judged a highly shared variant cluster likely a sequencing artifact.

With respect to this clone: The antigen remains undetermined. The sample carries other DNA sequences with the same CDR3.

It was with 60 Vbeta and 13 Jbeta primers that the PCR ran. Sequenced by immunoSEQ multiplex PCR; TCRdb stores in-frame clones only, minus some. The profile shows about 37,000 clones, approximately 82% of them singletons. V trimming: 7 bases; J trimming: 3 bases; junction bases outside the gene matches: 13. The CDR3 sequence is 17 residues long. Germline V gene sequence: CDR1 MNHEY, CDR2 SMNVEV (reference sequence). The clonotype comes from a woman in her late teens or twenties in good health and CMV-seropositive. Sequencing was done on a sample of PBMCs. This rearrangement joins TRBV27 to TRBJ1-2, with TRBD1 identical over 11 bases. CDR3 DNA sequence: TGTGCCAGCACTCCGTGGCAAGGACAGGGGGCCCACTATGGCTACACCTTC. Amino acid sequence: CASTPWQGQGAHYGYTF.